The sequence of this TCR beta chain was determined in a study of shared clonotypes between healthy human individuals. Study overall: Donors were two women and a few men aged 18 to 49. Three plates each covered CD4 naive and memory; CD8 naive two, CD8 memory one. Whole-study findings and limits: Clonotypes not shared had lower generation probabilities than those common to all four donors.

The CDR3 runs to 14 residues. Unmatched junction bases numbered 2, after V lost 5 bases and J lost 2 bases. Germline V gene sequence: CDR1 LNHDA, CDR2 SQIVND (reference sequence). In regard to this clone: The antigen remains undetermined.

Libraries were prepared by immunoSEQ multiplex PCR; TCRdb keeps only in-frame clonotypes and omits some of them. The data contain over a million clones, over 95% of them seen just once; the ten biggest clones take up roughly 1.2%. The clonotype was recovered from a young man in good health. The V call is TRBV19, the J call TRBJ2-7; TRBD2 matches at 11 bases. The specimen was naive CD4+ T cells sorted from blood. This sample's subset: CD45RA+ positively selected. The CDR3 reads CASSLAGGTYEQYF. In DNA form, the CDR3 reads TGTGCCAGTAGTCTAGCGGGGGGAACCTACGAGCAGTACTTC.